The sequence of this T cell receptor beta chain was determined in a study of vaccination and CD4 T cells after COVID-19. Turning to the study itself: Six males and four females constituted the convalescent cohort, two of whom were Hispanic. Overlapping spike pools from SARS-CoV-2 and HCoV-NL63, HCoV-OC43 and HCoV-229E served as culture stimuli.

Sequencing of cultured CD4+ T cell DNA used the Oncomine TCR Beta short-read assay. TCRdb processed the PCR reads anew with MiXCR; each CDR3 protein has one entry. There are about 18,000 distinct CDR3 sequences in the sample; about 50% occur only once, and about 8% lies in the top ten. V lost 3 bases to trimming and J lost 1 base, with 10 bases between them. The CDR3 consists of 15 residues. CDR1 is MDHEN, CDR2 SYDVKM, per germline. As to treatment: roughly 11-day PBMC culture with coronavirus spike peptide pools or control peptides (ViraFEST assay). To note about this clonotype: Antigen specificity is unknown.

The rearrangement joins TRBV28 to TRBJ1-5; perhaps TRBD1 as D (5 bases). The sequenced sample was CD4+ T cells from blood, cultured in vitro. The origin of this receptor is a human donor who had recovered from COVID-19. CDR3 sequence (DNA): TGTGCCAGCAGTTTGTCGCAGGGCAGCAATCAGCCCCAGCATTTT. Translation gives CASSLSQGSNQPQHF.